This T cell receptor beta chain was sequenced in a study of radiotherapy plus CTLA-4 blockade in lung cancer. Overall study results and limits: Researchers report tumor-derived TCR clones expanding in blood after radiotherapy plus ipilimumab. Strongest reported response predictors: early blood clone changes and post-radiation interferon-beta.

Repertoires were generated with immunoSEQ multiplex PCR, while TCRdb's copy carries only in-frame clones and drops some. The sample contains around 99,000 clones, 70% to 90% of which appear only once. The study gave focal radiation plus ipilimumab CTLA-4 blockade to patients with chemo-refractory metastatic non-small-cell lung cancer. In regard to this clone: Its specificity is not known.

The V and J ends lost 5 bases and 6 bases respectively, with 11 bases between them. From germline, CDR1 is MNHNY and CDR2 SVGAGI (reference sequence). The CDR3 runs to 13 residues. The TCR comes from a human donor with non-small cell lung cancer that progressed on radiotherapy plus ipilimumab. The source was peripheral blood, collected from a patient treated with radiotherapy plus ipilimumab. The V call is TRBV6-6, the J call TRBJ2-1; no firm D call. The CDR3 coding sequence is TGTGCCAGCAGTCCAGACTTGGGCAATGAGCAGTTCTTC. Its translation is CASSPDLGNEQFF.